These 23 T cell receptor beta chains came from one sample sequenced in a study of blood T cell repertoires in COVID-19. Method: immunoSEQ multiplex PCR; TCRdb's copy keeps in-frame clones and lacks some. The sample lists 95,000 to 110,000 clones; roughly 82% were seen once. Sequenced material: peripheral blood. The receptor source for this set is a man in his 60s with acute or convalescent COVID-19.

This chain links TRBV6-5 with TRBJ2-4; 7 bases map to TRBD1. The V and J ends lost 5 bases and 7 bases, in that order; junction bases with no gene match: 5. Germline V gene lookup returns CDR1 MNHEY and CDR2 SVGAGI. This CDR3 spans 13 amino acids. CDR3: CASSPDRVNIQYF. Here the CDR3 DNA reads TGTGCCAGCAGTCCCGACAGGGTGAACATTCAGTACTTC.

This chain joins TRBV15 and TRBJ2-7, with 9 bases matching TRBD1. V shed 3 bases, J shed 2 bases, and the junction held 2 bases outside the gene matches. CDR1 and CDR2 from the germline V gene are LNHNV and YYDKDF (reference sequence). This CDR3 region has 14 residues. DNA for the CDR3: TGTGCCACCAGCAGGACAGGGGGAACCTACGAGCAGTACTTC. Amino acids: CATSRTGGTYEQYF. The variable domain in full, with the rest retrieved from reference TRBV15 and TRBJ2-7, is DAMVIQNPRYQVTQFGKPVTLSCSQTLNHNVMYWYQQKSSQAPKLLFHYYDKDFNNEADTPDNFQSRRPNTSFCFLDIRSPGLGDTAMYLCATSRTGGTYEQYFGPGTRLTVT.

The rearrangement links TRBV28 to TRBJ1-1; the match to TRBD1 covers 10 bases. The CDR3 has 15 amino acids. Trimming took 4 bases from V and 5 from J; bases not matched to a gene: 7. In germline, CDR1 is MDHEN, CDR2 SYDVKM. This chain's CDR3 is CASSSSGQGRTEAFF. The DNA for the CDR3 is TGTGCCAGCAGTTCCTCGGGACAGGGGAGGACTGAAGCTTTCTTT.

The chain carries TRBV7-2 and TRBJ2-4, with TRBD1 matching 8 bases. Germline V lookup: CDR1 SGHTA, CDR2 FQGNSA. V lost 7 bases to trimming and J lost 6 bases; unmatched junction nucleotides: 5. The CDR3 runs to 13 residues. CDR3 residues: CASTVQGGNIQYF. Written as DNA, the CDR3 is TGTGCCAGCACCGTACAGGGGGGAAACATTCAGTACTTC.

This clone has a handful of counts. CDR3: CASSLQEESSYNEQFF. The CDR3 DNA sequence: TGTGCCAGCAGCTTGCAGGAAGAAAGCTCCTACAATGAGCAGTTCTTC. The chain uses TRBV7-8 and TRBJ2-1, with no clear D. The germline V gene has CDR1 SGHVS and CDR2 FQNEAQ. This CDR3 is built from 16 residues. V was trimmed by 3 bases and J by 0 bases, leaving 12 bases between them.

This clone was seen only once. CDR3: CASSLADTDTQYF. The CDR3 DNA reads TGTGCCAGCAGTTTGGCAGACACAGATACGCAGTATTTT. The genes are TRBV27 and TRBJ2-3, with D uncertain. The CDR3 consists of 13 residues. Germline V gene sequence: CDR1 MNHEY, CDR2 SMNVEV (reference sequence). The V end was cut by 3 bases, the J end by 2 bases, with 6 bases between.

The rearrangement joins TRBV7-2 to TRBJ2-7; TRBD2 matches 13 bases. V was clipped by 0 bases and J by 4 bases; unmatched bases: 6. The CDR3 totals 17 residues. CDR1 and CDR2 (germline): SGHTA, FQGNSA. For the CDR3, the DNA is TGTGCCAGCAGCTTAGCCCAACGGACTAGCGGGAGTTACGAGCAGTACTTC. Translating it yields CASSLAQRTSGSYEQYF.

V usage is TRBV7-2 and J usage is TRBJ2-5; 10 bases line up with TRBD2. From germline, CDR1 is SGHTA and CDR2 FQGNSA. The CDR3 runs to 16 residues. Trimming took 1 base from V and 2 from J; bases not matched to a gene: 4. The CDR3, as DNA: TGTGCCAGCAGCTTAGATTCTAGCGGGAGACAAGAGACCCAGTACTTC. Translated: CASSLDSSGRQETQYF. The full variable domain, with the rest looked up from reference TRBV7-2 and TRBJ2-5, is GAGVSQSPSNKVTEKGKDVELRCDPISGHTALYWYRQSLGQGLEFLIYFQGNSAPDKSGLPSDRFSAERTGGSVSTLTIQRTQQEDSAVYLCASSLDSSGRQETQYFGPGTRLLVL.

The genes are TRBV19 and TRBJ1-1, with D perhaps TRBD1 (6 bases). Germline V gene lookup returns CDR1 LNHDA and CDR2 SQIVND (reference sequence). The CDR3 loop spans 13 amino acids. In nucleotides, the CDR3 is TGTGTCTCAAGCGGGGGCGCGGGCACTGAAGCTTTCTTT. This sequence encodes CVSSGGAGTEAFF.

This clone was recorded only once. The chain links TRBV5-1 to TRBJ2-5; 10 nucleotides agree with TRBD2. Germline V gene data show CDR1 as SGHRS and CDR2 as YFSETQ. V shed 0 bases and J 5 bases; nucleotides not matched to a gene: 4. This CDR3 comprises 15 residues. CDR3 sequence reads: CASSLELAGAETQYF. DNA for the CDR3: TGCGCCAGCAGCTTGGAGCTAGCGGGGGCTGAGACCCAGTACTTC. Variable domain in full (rest from reference TRBV5-1 and TRBJ2-5): KAGVTQTPRYLIKTRGQQVTLSCSPISGHRSVSWYQQTPGQGLQFLFEYFSETQRNKGNFPGRFSGRQFSNSRSEMNVSTLELGDSALYLCASSLELAGAETQYFGPGTRLLVL.

The DNA for the CDR3 is TGTGCCAGCACCTGGACAGGGGCTTCCACTGAAGCTTTCTTT. It yields the protein CASTWTGASTEAFF. V is TRBV6-5 and J is TRBJ1-1; TRBD1 matches at 9 bases. V shed 7 bases, J shed 4 bases, and the junction held 7 bases outside the gene matches. The CDR3 runs 14 residues. Germline V lookup: CDR1 MNHEY, CDR2 SVGAGI.

The J gene is TRBJ2-4, the V gene TRBV28; tentatively, D is TRBD1 (5 bases). The CDR3 loop spans 13 amino acids. V was pared by 7 bases and J by 9 bases, with 16 bases between. Germline lookup yields CDR1 MDHEN and CDR2 SYDVKM. CDR3 sequence: CASTPLGAAIQYF. DNA for the CDR3: TGTGCCAGCACCCCCTTAGGGGCGGCCATTCAGTACTTC.

This clone was seen once. This rearrangement joins TRBV7-2 to TRBJ2-6; no reliable D call. Germline CDR1 is SGHTA and CDR2 is FQGNSA. Trimming pared 2 bases from V and 2 bases from J, leaving 7 bases between. The CDR3 runs 15 residues. The CDR3: CASSLLLPGANVLTF. CDR3 nucleotides: TGTGCCAGCAGCTTACTGCTACCTGGGGCCAACGTCCTGACTTTC.

For the CDR3, the DNA is TGTGCCAGCAGTTACAGGGGGCCTGAGTTTGGCACCATATATTTT. This translates into CASSYRGPEFGTIYF. V gene TRBV6-5 combines with J gene TRBJ1-3; 7 bases agree with TRBD1. The CDR3 is 15 residues long. The junction had 10 bases not matched to a gene; V was cut back by 2 bases and J by 9 bases. CDR1 MNHEY and CDR2 SVGAGI come from the germline V gene.

The rearrangement uses TRBV6-4 and TRBJ1-6; 9 bases agree with TRBD1. The CDR3 consists of 14 residues. Unmatched junction bases numbered 5, after V lost 2 bases and J lost 12 bases. The germline V gene has CDR1 MRHNA and CDR2 SNTAGT. In nucleotides, the CDR3 is TGTGCCAGCAGTGACGGACAGGGGTCCCTACCCCTCCACTTT. Translating gives CASSDGQGSLPLHF.

This CDR3 is CASSQGSVIAYEQYF. The CDR3 region has the DNA TGTGCCAGCAGCCAAGGGAGCGTGATAGCCTACGAGCAGTACTTC. The chain uses TRBV3-1 (or the pseudogene TRBV3-2) and TRBJ2-7, with no clear D. V lost 1 base and J 2 bases, leaving 12 bases between the germline ends. This CDR3 spans 15 amino acids. Germline CDR1 LGHDT, CDR2 YNNKEL (reference sequence).

This clone was seen a few times. V and J are TRBV29-1 and TRBJ1-6; 7 bases line up with TRBD1. CDR1 and CDR2 (germline): SQVTM, ANQGSEA. Trimming at V came to 5 bases and at J to 10 bases, leaving 11 bases not matched to a gene. This CDR3 has 14 residues. For the CDR3, the DNA is TGCAGCGTTACTAGAGGGGGCGCGGGGTCACCCCTCCACTTT. Amino acid sequence: CSVTRGGAGSPLHF. Full variable domain (outside the CDR3, taken from reference TRBV29-1 and TRBJ1-6): SAVISQKPSRDICQRGTSLTIQCQVDSQVTMMFWYRQQPGQSLTLIATANQGSEATYESGFVIDKFPISRPNLTFSTLTVSNMSPEDSSIYLCSVTRGGAGSPLHFGNGTRLTVT.

The CDR3 protein is CASSPGVSYNSPLHF. The CDR3 region has the DNA TGTGCCAGCAGTCCAGGGGTCTCCTATAATTCACCCCTCCACTTT. The chain is built from TRBV2 and TRBJ1-6; D possibly corresponds to TRBD1 (6 bases). Trimming took 5 bases from V and 0 from J, leaving 8 bases between them. This CDR3 region has 15 residues. CDR1 and CDR2 from the germline V gene are SNHLY and FYNNEI.

V usage is TRBV18 and J usage is TRBJ1-5; D is unclear. CDR3 length equals 15 residues. Trimming removed 2 bases from V and 2 bases from J, with 10 bases in between. Germline V gives CDR1 KGHSH, CDR2 LQKENI. CDR3 sequence: CASSPSASRNQPQHF. The CDR3 DNA reads TGTGCCAGCTCACCATCCGCCAGTCGCAATCAGCCCCAGCATTTT.

The chain employs TRBV24-1 and TRBJ1-3; D gene unclear. Germline V CDR1 and CDR2: KGHDR, SFDVKD. Trimming removed 0 bases at V and 4 bases at J, with 12 bases between. The CDR3 is 16 amino acids. The CDR3 bases are TGTGCCACCAGTGATTTGCCCAATTGGAGGGGAAACACCATATATTTT. Translation gives CATSDLPNWRGNTIYF.

The V and J genes are TRBV15 and TRBJ1-5; 7 bases map to TRBD1. This CDR3 has 16 amino acids. In germline, CDR1 is LNHNV, CDR2 YYDKDF (reference sequence). The trim removed 0 bases at V and 4 bases at J, leaving 6 bases unmatched. CDR3 region: CATSRDQNRGNQPQHF. CDR3 DNA: TGTGCCACCAGCAGAGATCAGAACAGGGGTAATCAGCCCCAGCATTTT.

This clone has only one observation. The chain joins TRBV20-1 to TRBJ1-5; 7 bases agree with TRBD1. V gave up 3 bases and J gave up 2 bases; unmatched junction bases: 7. CDR3 size: 15 residues. The germline CDR1 and CDR2 sequences are DFQATT and SNEGSKA (reference sequence). The CDR3 DNA follows: TGCAGTGCTAGTGATAAGGGGGCGGGCAATCAGCCCCAGCATTTT. Its translation is CSASDKGAGNQPQHF.

The chain is built from TRBV30 and TRBJ1-5; a possible D gene is TRBD1 (5 bases). Germline lookup yields CDR1 GTSNPN and CDR2 SVGIG (reference sequence). The CDR3 runs to 14 residues. Trimming cost V 5 bases and J 0 bases, with 11 bases left between them. Here the CDR3 reads CAWGQGGSNQPQHF. CDR3 coding DNA: TGTGCCTGGGGTCAGGGTGGTAGCAATCAGCCCCAGCATTTT. The variable domain in full, with the rest retrieved from reference TRBV30 and TRBJ1-5, is SQTIHQWPATLVQPVGSPLSLECTVEGTSNPNLYWYRQAAGRGLQLLFYSVGIGQISSEVPQNLSASRPQDRQFILSSKKLLLSDSGFYLCAWGQGGSNQPQHFGDGTRLSIL.